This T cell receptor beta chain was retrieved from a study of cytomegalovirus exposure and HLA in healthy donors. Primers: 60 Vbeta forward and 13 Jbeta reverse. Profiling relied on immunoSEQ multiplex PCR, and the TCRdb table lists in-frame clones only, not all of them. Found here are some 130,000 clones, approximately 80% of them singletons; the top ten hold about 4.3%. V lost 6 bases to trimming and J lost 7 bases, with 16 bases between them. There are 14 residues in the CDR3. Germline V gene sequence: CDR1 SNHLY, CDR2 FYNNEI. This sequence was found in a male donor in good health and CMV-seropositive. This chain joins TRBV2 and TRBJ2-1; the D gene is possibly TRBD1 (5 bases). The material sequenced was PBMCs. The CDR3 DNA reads TGTGCCAGCAGGAGACGCGCCAGGGAAAATGAGCAGTTCTTC. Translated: CASRRRARENEQFF.